These 9 T cell receptor beta chains were sequenced from one sample in a study of cytomegalovirus exposure and HLA in healthy donors. Primers for the PCR totalled 60 Vbeta and 13 Jbeta. TCRdb's table, derived via immunoSEQ multiplex PCR, lists solely in-frame clones and lacks some. The data hold around 120,000 clones, with 75% to 85% observed a single time. The specimen sequenced was PBMCs. These receptors came from a middle-aged man in good health and CMV-seronegative.

This chain links TRBV6-5 with TRBJ1-2, with D possibly being TRBD1 (6 bases). The CDR3 contains 11 residues. V gave up 5 bases and J gave up 5 bases, with 6 bases separating them. Germline V gene lookup returns CDR1 MNHEY and CDR2 SVGAGI. The CDR3 here is CASSQGYGYTF. The CDR3 nucleotides read TGTGCCAGCAGTCAGGGGTATGGCTACACCTTC.

The chain recombines TRBV5-1 with TRBJ2-7; 7 bases fit TRBD2. There are 15 residues in the CDR3. Germline V gene sequence: CDR1 SGHRS, CDR2 YFSETQ. V gave up 4 bases and J gave up 9 bases; unmatched junction bases: 16. The CDR3: CASSPGPGLLFGQYF. In DNA, the CDR3 is TGCGCCAGCAGCCCAGGCCCGGGACTACTTTTCGGGCAGTACTTC.

This clone is a singleton in its sample. J is TRBJ2-1 and V is TRBV9, with D unresolved. Germline CDR1 is SGDLS and CDR2 is YYNGEE. CDR3 size: 12 residues. The germline V and J ends were trimmed by 3 bases and 6 bases, with 7 bases remaining between them. The CDR3 coding sequence is TGTGCCAGCAGCGCCGGTCCCAATGAGCAGTTCTTC. Its protein product is CASSAGPNEQFF.

This clone has a single count. The chain couples TRBV4-1 to TRBJ1-1, with D perhaps TRBD1 (6 bases). Germline V gene sequence: CDR1 MGHRA, CDR2 YSYEKL. Between the trimmed V and J ends, which lost 1 base and 2 bases, there was a span of 8 bases. CDR3 length equals 14 residues. CDR3 sequence reads: CASSQGTANTEAFF. In DNA form, the CDR3 reads TGCGCCAGCAGCCAAGGGACAGCAAACACTGAAGCTTTCTTT.

The rearrangement joins TRBV7-9 to TRBJ2-1, with 7 bases aligning to TRBD1. V shed 0 bases and J 10 bases; nucleotides not matched to a gene: 12. Germline CDR1 SEHNR, CDR2 FQNEAQ (reference sequence). CDR3 length: 16 residues. The DNA for the CDR3 is TGTGCCAGCAGCTTAGCGGGACAGCCCCCTACAGGGGAGCAGTTCTTC. Translated, it gives CASSLAGQPPTGEQFF.

The CDR3 loop reads CASSPRTSGSVDTQYF. The CDR3 nucleotides are TGTGCCAGCAGCCCTCGGACTAGCGGCTCAGTAGATACGCAGTATTTT. The chain combines TRBV9 with TRBJ2-3, with TRBD2 identical over 10 bases. CDR1 SGDLS and CDR2 YYNGEE come from the germline V gene. The trim removed 4 bases at V and 5 bases at J, leaving 10 bases unmatched. The CDR3 is made up of 16 amino acids.

This clone was detected only once. The chain couples TRBV6-1 to TRBJ2-3; 8 bases match TRBD1. V was pared by 3 bases and J by 0 bases, with 8 bases of the junction left unmatched. The CDR3 runs 17 residues. Germline assignment: CDR1 MNHNS and CDR2 SASEGT. CDR3 loop: CASSEWGQGASTDTQYF. The CDR3 nucleotides read TGTGCCAGCAGTGAGTGGGGGCAGGGGGCCAGCACAGATACGCAGTATTTT.

The genes are TRBV7-6 and TRBJ2-4; 7 bases map to TRBD1. V shed 5 bases, J shed 9 bases, and the junction held 10 bases outside the gene matches. The CDR3 consists of 14 residues. Germline V lookup: CDR1 SGHVS, CDR2 FNYEAQ. The CDR3 reads CASSAGTAYSIQYF. The CDR3 nucleotides read TGTGCCAGCAGCGCCGGGACAGCGTATAGCATTCAGTACTTC.

This clone was seen once. This sequence joins TRBV10-1 and TRBJ2-7; tentative D call: TRBD2 (5 bases). CDR3 length: 11 amino acids. Germline lookup yields CDR1 WNHNN and CDR2 SYGVQD (reference sequence). Trimming took 4 bases from V and 6 from J, leaving 7 bases between them. This chain's CDR3 is CASSGGSEQYF. As DNA, the CDR3 is TGCGCCAGCAGTGGAGGGTCCGAGCAGTACTTC.